The rows below give T cell receptor beta chains drawn from one sample of a study of OX40 agonist ivuxolimab in advanced cancers. This table comes from immunoSEQ multiplex PCR, and its TCRdb copy is limited to in-frame clones, with some not included. This sample has 59,000 or so clones, with over 70% found just once. Sequencing used CD4+ or CD8+ T cells sorted from blood, obtained in a trial of the OX40 agonist ivuxolimab. The receptors derive from an adult with an advanced solid tumor such as melanoma, head and neck, liver or kidney cancer. The CDR3 runs from the conserved cysteine through the conserved F or W. The D gene is left open where the match is weak. Size tells how often a clone was seen (once, few, many) or the class of an expanded clone, and some rows leave it out.

v_gene: TRBV2; abundance: -; d_gene: -; j_gene: TRBJ1-5; CDR3nt: TGTGCCAGCACCGGGCTGGGGGCCTATAGCAATCAGCCCCAGCATTTT; CDR3aa: CASTGLGAYSNQPQHF
v_gene: TRBV10-3; abundance: -; d_gene: TRBD1; j_gene: TRBJ2-3; CDR3nt: TGTGCCACTACGAGGGACAGGGGCACAGATACGCAGTATTTT; CDR3aa: CATTRDRGTDTQYF
v_gene: TRBV30; abundance: -; d_gene: -; j_gene: TRBJ1-5; CDR3nt: TGTGCCTGGGGCTGGGGGTTCAATCAGCCCCAGCATTTT; CDR3aa: CAWGWGFNQPQHF
v_gene: TRBV30; abundance: -; d_gene: TRBD1; j_gene: TRBJ1-2; CDR3nt: TGTGCCTGGAGTTCCCAGGGGGTGGGAGGCTACATCTTC; CDR3aa: CAWSSQGVGGYIF
v_gene: TRBV2; abundance: -; d_gene: -; j_gene: TRBJ1-5; CDR3nt: TGTGCCAGCAGTTCACAAGCTGGCAATCAGCCCCAGCATTTT; CDR3aa: CASSSQAGNQPQHF
v_gene: TRBV19; abundance: -; d_gene: TRBD2; j_gene: TRBJ2-3; CDR3nt: TGTGCCAGTAGGAGGATCGGGACTAGTCCCACAGATACGCAGTATTTT; CDR3aa: CASRRIGTSPTDTQYF
v_gene: TRBV28; abundance: -; d_gene: -; j_gene: TRBJ2-7; CDR3nt: TGTGCCAGCAGTTTAGGGACCCGGGACTACGAGCAGTACTTC; CDR3aa: CASSLGTRDYEQYF
v_gene: TRBV2; abundance: -; d_gene: TRBD1; j_gene: TRBJ1-4; CDR3nt: TGTGCCAGCAGGGGGGACAGGGGAGGCGAAAAACTGTTTTTT; CDR3aa: CASRGDRGGEKLFF
v_gene: TRBV7-8; abundance: -; d_gene: -; j_gene: TRBJ2-3; CDR3nt: TGTGCCAGCAGCTTAGGTCGTCGGCTGGCTAGCACAGATACGCAGTATTTT; CDR3aa: CASSLGRRLASTDTQYF
v_gene: TRBV9; abundance: -; d_gene: -; j_gene: TRBJ2-7; CDR3nt: TGTGCCAGCAGTCCCACTCAGGGACCAGTCTACGAGCAGTACTTC; CDR3aa: CASSPTQGPVYEQYF
v_gene: TRBV7-2; abundance: -; d_gene: -; j_gene: TRBJ1-2; CDR3nt: TGTGCCAGCAGCTTATCTCCAGTTTCGGGCTACACCTTC; CDR3aa: CASSLSPVSGYTF
v_gene: TRBV9; abundance: -; d_gene: TRBD2; j_gene: TRBJ2-7; CDR3nt: TGTGCCAGCAGCTCGACTAGCGGGGGTGCGGAGCAGTACTTC; CDR3aa: CASSSTSGGAEQYF
v_gene: TRBV4-1; abundance: -; d_gene: -; j_gene: TRBJ2-3; CDR3nt: TGCGCCAGCAGCCAAGCTCCCCCTGGCACAGATACGCAGTATTTT; CDR3aa: CASSQAPPGTDTQYF
v_gene: TRBV5-4; abundance: -; d_gene: TRBD1; j_gene: TRBJ2-3; CDR3nt: TGTGCCAGCAGCTTGGGAGGGGGCGTTTACAATACGCAGTATTTT; CDR3aa: CASSLGGGVYNTQYF
v_gene: TRBV7-9; abundance: -; d_gene: TRBD1; j_gene: TRBJ2-5; CDR3nt: TGTGCCAGCAGCCGACAGGGTGGAGAAGAGACCCAGTACTTC; CDR3aa: CASSRQGGEETQYF
v_gene: TRBV18; abundance: -; d_gene: TRBD1; j_gene: TRBJ2-1; CDR3nt: TGTGCCAGCTCGCCACAGGGGAGTGAGCAGTTCTTC; CDR3aa: CASSPQGSEQFF
v_gene: TRBV5-1; abundance: -; d_gene: TRBD1; j_gene: TRBJ2-5; CDR3nt: TGCGCCAGCAGCTGGGGACAGGGGGCGGCGGCCCAGTACTTC; CDR3aa: CASSWGQGAAAQYF
v_gene: TRBV7-8; abundance: -; d_gene: -; j_gene: TRBJ2-3; CDR3nt: TGTGCCAGCAGTCGACAAAGGATCGGGTGGGCAGATACGCAGTATTTT; CDR3aa: CASSRQRIGWADTQYF
v_gene: TRBV2; abundance: medium-sized; d_gene: -; j_gene: TRBJ1-1; CDR3nt: TGTGCCAGCAGGGGCGACAGGAACACTGAAGCTTTCTTT; CDR3aa: CASRGDRNTEAFF
v_gene: TRBV28; abundance: -; d_gene: -; j_gene: TRBJ1-2; CDR3nt: TGTGCCAGCAGTTTATATCAGGGACTTTATAACTATGGCTACACCTTC; CDR3aa: CASSLYQGLYNYGYTF
v_gene: TRBV6-6; abundance: -; d_gene: -; j_gene: TRBJ1-2; CDR3nt: TGTGCCAGCAGTTACTCGACGTTTCCTCAGAATGGCTACACCTTC; CDR3aa: CASSYSTFPQNGYTF
v_gene: TRBV6-1; abundance: -; d_gene: -; j_gene: TRBJ1-5; CDR3nt: TGTGCCAGCAGTGAAGTGGTCAGGTTATACGATCAGCCCCAGCATTTT; CDR3aa: CASSEVVRLYDQPQHF
v_gene: TRBV5-6; abundance: -; d_gene: TRBD1; j_gene: TRBJ2-3; CDR3nt: TGTGCCAGCAGCCCCCCCGGACAGGGGGCAGGAGATACGCAGTATTTT; CDR3aa: CASSPPGQGAGDTQYF
v_gene: TRBV28; abundance: -; d_gene: -; j_gene: TRBJ2-6; CDR3nt: TGTGCCAGCAGTTTAGAGGGAGTCCTGACTTTC; CDR3aa: CASSLEGVLTF
v_gene: TRBV20-1; abundance: -; d_gene: -; j_gene: TRBJ1-2; CDR3nt: TGCAGTGCTTATCAGGCTGGCTACACCTTC; CDR3aa: CSAYQAGYTF
v_gene: TRBV2; abundance: -; d_gene: -; j_gene: TRBJ1-1; CDR3nt: TGTGCCAGCAGTGTTTGGGAGAACACTGAAGCTTTCTTT; CDR3aa: CASSVWENTEAFF
v_gene: TRBV30; abundance: -; d_gene: -; j_gene: TRBJ2-3; CDR3nt: TGTGCCTGGAGTAAGGTGGGGGGACGGAAAGATACGCAGTATTTT; CDR3aa: CAWSKVGGRKDTQYF
v_gene: TRBV9; abundance: few; d_gene: -; j_gene: TRBJ1-1; CDR3nt: TGTGCCAGCAGCGAGAGCCCGGCGGGGGCAACTTTCTTT; CDR3aa: CASSESPAGATFF